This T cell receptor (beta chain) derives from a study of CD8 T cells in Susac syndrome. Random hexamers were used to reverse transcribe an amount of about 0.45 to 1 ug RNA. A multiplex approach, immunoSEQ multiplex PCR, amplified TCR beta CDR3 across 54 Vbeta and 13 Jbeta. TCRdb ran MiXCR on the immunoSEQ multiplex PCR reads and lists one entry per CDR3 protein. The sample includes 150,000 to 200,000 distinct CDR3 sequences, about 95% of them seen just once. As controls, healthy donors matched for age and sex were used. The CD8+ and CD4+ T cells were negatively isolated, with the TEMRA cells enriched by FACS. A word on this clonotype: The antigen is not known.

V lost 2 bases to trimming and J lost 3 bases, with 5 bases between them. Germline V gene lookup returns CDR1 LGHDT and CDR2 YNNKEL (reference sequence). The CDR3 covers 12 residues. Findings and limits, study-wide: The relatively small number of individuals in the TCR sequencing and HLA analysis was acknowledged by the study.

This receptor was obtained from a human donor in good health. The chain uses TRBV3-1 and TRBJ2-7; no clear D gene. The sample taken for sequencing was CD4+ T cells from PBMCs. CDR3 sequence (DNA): TGTGCCAGCAGCCAATTTAACTACGAGCAGTACTTC. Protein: CASSQFNYEQYF.